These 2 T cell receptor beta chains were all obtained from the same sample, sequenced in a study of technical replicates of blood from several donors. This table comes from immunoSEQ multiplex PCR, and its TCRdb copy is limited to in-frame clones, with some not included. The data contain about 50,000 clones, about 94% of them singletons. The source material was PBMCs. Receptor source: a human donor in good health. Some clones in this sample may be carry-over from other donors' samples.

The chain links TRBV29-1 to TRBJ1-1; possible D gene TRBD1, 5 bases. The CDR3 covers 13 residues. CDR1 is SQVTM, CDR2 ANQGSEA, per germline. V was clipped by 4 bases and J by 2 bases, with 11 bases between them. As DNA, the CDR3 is TGCAGCGTTGTTAGGGGTGGAAACACTGAAGCTTTCTTT. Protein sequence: CSVVRGGNTEAFF.

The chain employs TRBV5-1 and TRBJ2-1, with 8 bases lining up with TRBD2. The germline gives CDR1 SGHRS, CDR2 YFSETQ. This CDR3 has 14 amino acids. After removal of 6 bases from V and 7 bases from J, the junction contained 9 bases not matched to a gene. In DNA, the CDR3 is TGCGCCAGCACCGACGGGAGGGCCAGGAATGAGCAGTTCTTC. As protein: CASTDGRARNEQFF.